This TCR beta chain was captured by sequencing in a study of T-cell memory formation after mild COVID-19. Study findings and constraints: Day 15 to 85 contractors were CD4/CD8 balanced; later expanders leaned CD4+.

As regards this clonotype: The antigen is undetermined.

TCRdb fed the 5' RACE reads into MiXCR, producing one record per CDR3 protein. Among about 400,000 distinct CDR3 sequences listed, approximately 24% were seen once. Between the trimmed V and J ends, which lost 8 bases and 0 bases, there was a span of 19 bases. Germline V gene lookup returns CDR1 SGHVS and CDR2 FQNEAQ. This CDR3 comprises 17 residues. Sequenced sample: PBMCs or a T cell subset sorted from them (not recorded which). The chain employs TRBV7-8 and TRBJ2-2, with D perhaps given as TRBD1 or TRBD2 (6 bases each). The source is an adult woman who had mild COVID-19 (a few samples of this study predate the infection). Cell type and time point are not known. The CDR3 DNA sequence: TGTGCCAGCTTGGAGTTGGGGGGCGTTTCGAACACCGGGGAGCTGTTTTTT. This gives the protein CASLELGGVSNTGELFF.